The TCR beta chain under discussion was sequenced for a study of blood T cell repertoires in COVID-19. The CDR3 spans 16 residues. The V end was cut by 1 base, the J end by 3 bases, with 12 bases between. Germline CDR1 reads MDHEN; CDR2 reads SYDVKM. The data were produced by immunoSEQ multiplex PCR, yet TCRdb's version contains in-frame clones alone and is incomplete. The sample comprises 210,000 or so clones, about 88% of which are singletons, and roughly 2% rests with the top ten. Sequencing input: peripheral blood. V gene TRBV28 combines with J gene TRBJ1-4, with D unresolved. The source of this sequence is a man aged 40-49 years with active or convalescent COVID-19. As DNA, the CDR3 is TGTGCCAGCAGTTTATTCGATCGTGGAGCTAATGAAAAACTGTTTTTT. This encodes CASSLFDRGANEKLFF.